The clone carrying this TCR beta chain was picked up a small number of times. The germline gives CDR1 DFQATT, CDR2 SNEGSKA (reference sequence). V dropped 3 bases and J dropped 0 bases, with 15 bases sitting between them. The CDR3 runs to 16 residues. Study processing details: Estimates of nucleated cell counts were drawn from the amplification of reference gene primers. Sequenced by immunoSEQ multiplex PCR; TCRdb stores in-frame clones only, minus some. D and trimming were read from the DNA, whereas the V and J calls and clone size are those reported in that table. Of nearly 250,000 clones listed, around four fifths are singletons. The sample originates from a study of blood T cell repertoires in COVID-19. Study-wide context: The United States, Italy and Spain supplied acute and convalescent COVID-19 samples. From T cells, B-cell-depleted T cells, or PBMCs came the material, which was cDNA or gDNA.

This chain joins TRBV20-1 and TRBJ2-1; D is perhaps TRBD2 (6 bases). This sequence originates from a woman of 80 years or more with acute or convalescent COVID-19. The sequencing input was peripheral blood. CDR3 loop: CSASQWGGDSYNEQFF. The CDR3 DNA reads TGCAGTGCTAGTCAGTGGGGCGGGGACTCCTACAATGAGCAGTTCTTC.